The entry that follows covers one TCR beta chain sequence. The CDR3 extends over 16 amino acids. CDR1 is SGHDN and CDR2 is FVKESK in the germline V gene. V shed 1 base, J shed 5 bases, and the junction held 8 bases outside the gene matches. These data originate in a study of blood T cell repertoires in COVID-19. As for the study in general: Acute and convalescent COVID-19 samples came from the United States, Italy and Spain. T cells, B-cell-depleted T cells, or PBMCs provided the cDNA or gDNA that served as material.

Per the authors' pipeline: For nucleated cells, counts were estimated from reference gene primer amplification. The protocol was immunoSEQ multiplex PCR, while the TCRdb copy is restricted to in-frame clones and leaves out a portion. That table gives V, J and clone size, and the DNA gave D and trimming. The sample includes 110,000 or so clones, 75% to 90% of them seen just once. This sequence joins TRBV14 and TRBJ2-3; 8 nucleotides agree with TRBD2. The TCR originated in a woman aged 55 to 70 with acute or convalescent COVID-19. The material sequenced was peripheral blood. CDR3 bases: TGTGCCAGCAGCCAAGCTCAAGCGGGAGTGAGAGATACGCAGTATTTT. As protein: CASSQAQAGVRDTQYF.